A selection of T cell receptor beta chains follows, all from one sample in a study of response to subunit inactivated influenza vaccine. TCRdb re-derived calls from the RT-PCR reads in MiXCR, one entry per CDR3 protein. The sample carries about 650,000 distinct CDR3 sequences, around 13% recorded once. This material consisted of PBMCs from blood, taken 14 to 15 days before vaccination. Receptors were obtained from a man in his fifties who received an inactivated influenza vaccine. The CDR3 runs from the conserved cysteine through the conserved F or W.

>TRBV7-2|TRBJ1-5
CASSLRSGISNQPQHF
>TRBV20-1|TRBJ1-5
CSASRRQNNQPQHF
>TRBV6-2/TRBV6-3|TRBJ2-5
CASSQTSGRAQETQYF
>TRBV2|TRBJ2-1
CASKTGGSSYNEQFF
>TRBV14|TRBJ2-7
CASSPQWTGKTEHYF
>TRBV28|TRBJ1-5
CASSFSAGSNQPQHF
>TRBV20-1|TRBJ1-1
CSARETGRPKAFF
>TRBV5-1|TRBJ2-1
CASSLAGETEQFF
>TRBV4-2|TRBJ2-3
CASSQAGAGSTDTQYF
>TRBV29-1|TRBJ1-3
CSVAYRTLSGNTIYF
>TRBV9|TRBJ2-1
CASSVEPYNEQFF
>TRBV28|TRBJ2-7
CASSLRNGGTYEQYF
>TRBV20-1|TRBJ1-4
CSAAERGNNEKLFF
>TRBV20-1|TRBJ2-3
CSARDSGGTDTQYF
>TRBV28|TRBJ1-6
CASSVGRGNSPLHF
>TRBV7-9|TRBJ1-4
CASSSVGKLFF
>TRBV6-1|TRBJ1-1
CASRLRPEMNTEAFF
>TRBV12-3/TRBV12-4|TRBJ1-1
CASSTTQGQIAFF
>TRBV5-1|TRBJ2-5
CASSKGQGQETQYF
>TRBV12-3/TRBV12-4|TRBJ2-3
CASSPGTFGHTDTQYF
>TRBV12-3/TRBV12-4|TRBJ2-2
CASSPNWELFF
>TRBV7-2|TRBJ2-7
CASSLGGAGGGEQYF
>TRBV5-1|TRBJ2-3
CASSSGTGGYWADTQYF
>TRBV7-9|TRBJ1-3
CASSPGWETGNTIYF
>TRBV2|TRBJ2-5
CASTGTTETQYF
>TRBV5-4|TRBJ2-5
CASSSTRGSGGSQETQYF
>TRBV7-9|TRBJ2-1
CASRGPSGRLNNEQFF
>TRBV6-1|TRBJ2-1
CASSEGTGSYNEQFF
>TRBV20-1|TRBJ2-7
CSARDREYEQYF
>TRBV14|TRBJ2-7
CASRAQQGASIEQYF
>TRBV11-2|TRBJ2-7
CASSLVGFGTGSSYEQYF